The 21 T cell receptor beta chains below were found in one sample sequenced in a study of blood T cell repertoires in COVID-19. TCRdb keeps only in-frame clones here, not all; method: immunoSEQ multiplex PCR. The repertoire includes roughly 240,000 clones, 70% to 90% of them detected once, and 3% sits in the top ten. What was sequenced was peripheral blood. Source of these receptors: a woman in her twenties or thirties who had recovered from COVID-19.

The rearrangement uses TRBV9 and TRBJ2-2; 13 nucleotides align to TRBD2. V was clipped by 4 bases and J by 3 bases; unmatched bases: 6. This CDR3 has 17 residues. Germline CDR1 is SGDLS and CDR2 is YYNGEE. This chain's CDR3 is CASSFTSGGAYTGELFF. In DNA form, the CDR3 reads TGTGCCAGCAGCTTTACTAGCGGGGGGGCGTACACCGGGGAGCTGTTTTTT. The full variable domain, in which reference TRBV9 and TRBJ2-2 provide the parts outside the CDR3, is DSGVTQTPKHLITATGQRVTLRCSPRSGDLSVYWYQQSLDQGLQFLIQYYNGEERAKGNILERFSAQQFPDLHSELNLSSLELGDSALYFCASSFTSGGAYTGELFFGEGSRLTVL.

The rearrangement joins TRBV13 to TRBJ2-3, with D tentatively TRBD1 (6 bases). The V gene lost 5 bases and the J gene lost 11 bases, with 14 bases spanning the gap. Germline V gives CDR1 PRHDT, CDR2 FYEKMQ (reference sequence). This CDR3 contains 12 residues. For the CDR3, the DNA is TGTGCCAGCAGCGAGACCCCGGGACAGCAGTATTTT. Its translation: CASSETPGQQYF.

The V and J genes are TRBV9 and TRBJ1-3; TRBD1 is a possible D gene (6 bases). The CDR3 extends over 16 amino acids. CDR1 and CDR2 from the germline V gene are SGDLS and YYNGEE. V lost 0 bases and J 0 bases, leaving 10 bases between the germline ends. The CDR3 is CASSVGDNPSGNTIYF. CDR3 sequence (DNA): TGTGCCAGCAGCGTAGGGGACAATCCCTCTGGAAACACCATATATTTT.

V and J are TRBV27 and TRBJ2-5; D is ambiguous. CDR1 MNHEY and CDR2 SMNVEV come from the germline V gene (reference sequence). CDR3 size: 15 residues. Trimming took 4 bases from V and 3 from J, leaving 15 bases between them. The CDR3 coding sequence is TGTGCCAGCAGTTCCTACCTTCGAGCCGAAGAGACCCAGTACTTC. Its protein product is CASSSYLRAEETQYF.

The CDR3 spells CASSQVSGLTIVEQYF. CDR3 nucleotides: TGCGCCAGCAGCCAAGTATCGGGACTGACGATCGTAGAGCAGTACTTC. This sequence joins TRBV4-3 and TRBJ2-7; possible D gene TRBD2, 6 bases. Germline lookup yields CDR1 LGHNA and CDR2 YSLEER. The CDR3 totals 16 residues. V shed 1 base and J shed 7 bases, with 20 bases lying between them.

The chain employs TRBV9 and TRBJ2-1, with TRBD2 matching 10 bases. CDR1 and CDR2 from the germline V gene are SGDLS and YYNGEE. CDR3 size: 14 residues. Unmatched junction bases numbered 2, after V lost 4 bases and J lost 4 bases. The CDR3 is CASSIAGGYNEQFF. The CDR3 nucleotides are TGTGCCAGCAGCATAGCGGGGGGATACAATGAGCAGTTCTTC.

V usage is TRBV6-5 and J usage is TRBJ2-7; TRBD1 matches 7 bases. The CDR3 runs to 14 residues. Germline loops: CDR1 MNHEY, CDR2 SVGAGI. V shed 5 bases, J shed 0 bases, and the junction held 4 bases outside the gene matches. This CDR3 is CASSRDSYSYEQYF. The CDR3 region has the DNA TGTGCCAGCAGTCGGGACAGTTACTCCTACGAGCAGTACTTC.

This rearrangement joins TRBV11-2 to TRBJ2-2; D might be TRBD1 (6 bases). The CDR3 extends over 14 amino acids. Germline V gives CDR1 SGHAT, CDR2 FQNNGV. Deletions cut 4 bases from V and 5 bases from J, with 11 bases between. The CDR3 bases are TGTGCCAGCAGCTCAGGGGCAGGGACCGGGGAGCTGTTTTTT. This translates into CASSSGAGTGELFF. The full variable domain, completed using reference TRBV11-2 and TRBJ2-2, is EAGVAQSPRYKIIEKRQSVAFWCNPISGHATLYWYQQILGQGPKLLIQFQNNGVVDDSQLPKDRFSAERLKGVDSTLKIQPAKLEDSAVYLCASSSGAGTGELFFGEGSRLTVL.

The V gene is TRBV19, the J gene TRBJ2-5, with a weak D call TRBD2 (6 bases). CDR1 LNHDA and CDR2 SQIVND come from the germline V gene (reference sequence). With 6 bases removed from V and 5 bases from J, the gap between germline ends came to 19 bases. CDR3 length equals 15 residues. CDR3 nucleotides: TGTGCCAGTAGCTTTCGAGCAGGGAGGCGTGAGACCCAGTACTTC. Protein product: CASSFRAGRRETQYF.

J is TRBJ1-6 and V is TRBV13, with 8 bases aligning to TRBD1. Germline lookup yields CDR1 PRHDT and CDR2 FYEKMQ (reference sequence). V was clipped by 5 bases and J by 9 bases; unmatched bases: 6. The CDR3 has 14 residues. CDR3 sequence: CASSLGQGSSPLHF. In DNA, the CDR3 is TGTGCCAGCAGCCTTGGACAGGGTAGTTCACCCCTCCACTTT.

V usage is TRBV5-1 and J usage is TRBJ1-6; D not resolved. Trimming took 1 base from V and 8 from J, leaving 7 bases between them. Per the germline V gene, CDR1 is SGHRS and CDR2 is YFSETQ. CDR3 size: 13 residues. CDR3 nucleotide sequence: TGCGCCAGCAGCTTGCGGGTTGATTCACCCCTCCACTTT. It specifies CASSLRVDSPLHF. The full variable domain, with the rest looked up from reference TRBV5-1 and TRBJ1-6, is KAGVTQTPRYLIKTRGQQVTLSCSPISGHRSVSWYQQTPGQGLQFLFEYFSETQRNKGNFPGRFSGRQFSNSRSEMNVSTLELGDSALYLCASSLRVDSPLHFGNGTRLTVT.

This rearrangement joins TRBV12-3 or TRBV12-4 to TRBJ1-5, with D unclear. V was trimmed by 4 bases and J by 5 bases, leaving 6 bases between them. CDR3 length: 12 residues. CDR3 protein: CASSSRYQPQHF. The CDR3 DNA reads TGTGCCAGCAGTTCTAGGTATCAGCCCCAGCATTTT.

The chain links TRBV19 to TRBJ1-6, with 7 bases matching TRBD1. CDR1 and CDR2 from the germline V gene are LNHDA and SQIVND (reference sequence). The CDR3 has 14 amino acids. Trimming took 5 bases from V and 7 from J; bases not matched to a gene: 5. The CDR3, as DNA: TGTGCCAGTAGTCCCAGCAGGGGGAATTCACCCCTCCACTTT. It is translated as CASSPSRGNSPLHF.

This clone has just one count. J is TRBJ2-1 and V is TRBV13; D possibly corresponds to TRBD2 (6 bases). The CDR3 is 13 residues long. V was pared by 7 bases and J by 4 bases, with 11 bases between. Per the germline V gene, CDR1 is PRHDT and CDR2 is FYEKMQ (reference sequence). The DNA of the CDR3 is TGTGCCAGCACTTTGGGGGGTTACAATGAGCAGTTCTTC. Amino acid sequence: CASTLGGYNEQFF.

The chain employs TRBV4-2 and TRBJ2-3; TRBD2 matches at 8 bases. The germline V gene encodes CDR1 LGHNA and CDR2 YNFKEQ. This CDR3 comprises 18 residues. J gave up 3 bases and V 0 bases, and 11 bases lay outside the gene matches. The CDR3 is CASSQDPRLAGQTDTQYF. The CDR3 region has the DNA TGTGCCAGCAGCCAAGATCCTCGATTAGCGGGGCAGACAGATACGCAGTATTTT.

The CDR3 protein is CASSVGANTEAFF. CDR3 nucleotide sequence: TGCGCCAGCAGCGTGGGAGCGAACACTGAAGCTTTCTTT. The gene calls are TRBV5-1 and TRBJ1-1; D is uncertain. Germline V CDR1 and CDR2: SGHRS, YFSETQ. The germline V and J ends were trimmed by 4 bases and 1 base, with 8 bases remaining between them. The CDR3 runs 13 residues.

This sequence joins TRBV5-4 and TRBJ2-1; 11 bases align to TRBD2. Trimming cost V 4 bases and J 8 bases; bases outside gene matches: 11. The CDR3 consists of 16 residues. Germline assignment: CDR1 SGHNT and CDR2 YYREEE (reference sequence). The CDR3 region is CASSLSGGALPHEQFF. The CDR3 DNA is TGTGCCAGCAGCCTTAGCGGGGGGGCTCTCCCGCATGAGCAGTTCTTC.

The V call is TRBV2, the J call TRBJ2-3; D might be TRBD2 (6 bases). The CDR3 spans 15 residues. The V end was cut by 1 base, the J end by 2 bases, with 10 bases between. The germline CDR1 and CDR2 sequences are SNHLY and FYNNEI. CDR3 in DNA: TGTGCCAGCAGTGAAGGGCGGGGCCACACAGATACGCAGTATTTT. Amino acids: CASSEGRGHTDTQYF.

The V call is TRBV29-1, the J call TRBJ2-7; 9 nucleotides line up with TRBD1. The germline CDR1 and CDR2 sequences are SQVTM and ANQGSEA. The trim removed 3 bases at V and 3 bases at J, leaving 9 bases unmatched. There are 15 residues in the CDR3. The CDR3: CSVDHSTGQGYEQYF. In DNA, the CDR3 is TGCAGCGTTGATCATAGCACGGGACAGGGCTACGAGCAGTACTTC.

The chain combines TRBV6-2 or TRBV6-3 with TRBJ2-2, with D hard to call. The V and J ends lost 4 bases and 6 bases respectively, with 9 bases between them. Germline V gives CDR1 MNHEY, CDR2 SVGEGT. The CDR3 extends over 13 amino acids. This chain's CDR3 is CASSFRFAGELFF. DNA of the CDR3: TGTGCCAGCAGTTTTCGGTTCGCCGGGGAGCTGTTTTTT.

V usage is TRBV19 and J usage is TRBJ1-5; D remains unclear. Germline V gives CDR1 LNHDA, CDR2 SQIVND (reference sequence). The length of the CDR3 is 13 residues. Trimming took off 5 bases at V and 0 bases at J, with 5 bases between the two ends. The CDR3 region has the DNA TGTGCCAGTAGTCTTAATAGCAATCAGCCCCAGCATTTT. Encoded protein: CASSLNSNQPQHF. Full variable domain (remainder filled in from reference TRBV19 and TRBJ1-5): DGGITQSPKYLFRKEGQNVTLSCEQNLNHDAMYWYRQDPGQGLRLIYYSQIVNDFQKGDIAEGYSVSREKKESFPLTVTSAQKNPTAFYLCASSLNSNQPQHFGDGTRLSIL.